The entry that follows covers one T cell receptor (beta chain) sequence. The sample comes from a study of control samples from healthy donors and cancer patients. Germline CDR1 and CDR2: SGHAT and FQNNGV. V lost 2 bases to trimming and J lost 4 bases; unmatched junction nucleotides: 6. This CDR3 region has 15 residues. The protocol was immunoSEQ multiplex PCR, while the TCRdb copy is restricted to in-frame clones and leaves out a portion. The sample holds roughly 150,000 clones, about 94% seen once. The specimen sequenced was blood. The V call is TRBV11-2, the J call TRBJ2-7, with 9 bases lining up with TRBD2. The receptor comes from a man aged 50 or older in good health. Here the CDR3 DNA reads TGTGCCAGCAGCTTATCGACTAGCGGTACATACGAGCAGTACTTC. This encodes CASSLSTSGTYEQYF.